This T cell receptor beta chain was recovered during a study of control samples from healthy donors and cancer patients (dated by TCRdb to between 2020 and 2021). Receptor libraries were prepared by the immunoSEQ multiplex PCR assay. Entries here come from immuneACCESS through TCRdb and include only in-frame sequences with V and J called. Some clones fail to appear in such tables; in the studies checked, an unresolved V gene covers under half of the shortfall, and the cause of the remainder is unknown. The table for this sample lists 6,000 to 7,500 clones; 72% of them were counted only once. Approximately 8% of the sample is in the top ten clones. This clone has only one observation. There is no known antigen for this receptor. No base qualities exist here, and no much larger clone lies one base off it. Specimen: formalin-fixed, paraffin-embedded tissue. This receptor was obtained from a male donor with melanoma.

Read as DNA, the sequence is TGCGCCAGCAGCCAAGATCGAGGACAGGGGATCAACGAGCAGTACTTC. Its translation reads: CASSQDRGQGINEQYF. Here the chain combines TRBV4-3 and TRBJ2-7, and TRBD1 matches 9 of the central bases. Here V drops 0 bases and J drops 5 bases, and the junction holds 8 bases not matched to any gene. Looking up the germline V gene yields CDR1 LGHNA and CDR2 YSLEER. Inclusive of the bounding cysteine and phenylalanine, the CDR3 is 16 residues long. CDR3 DNA is the only sequence kept; it has 48 bases, read in frame from the first base.